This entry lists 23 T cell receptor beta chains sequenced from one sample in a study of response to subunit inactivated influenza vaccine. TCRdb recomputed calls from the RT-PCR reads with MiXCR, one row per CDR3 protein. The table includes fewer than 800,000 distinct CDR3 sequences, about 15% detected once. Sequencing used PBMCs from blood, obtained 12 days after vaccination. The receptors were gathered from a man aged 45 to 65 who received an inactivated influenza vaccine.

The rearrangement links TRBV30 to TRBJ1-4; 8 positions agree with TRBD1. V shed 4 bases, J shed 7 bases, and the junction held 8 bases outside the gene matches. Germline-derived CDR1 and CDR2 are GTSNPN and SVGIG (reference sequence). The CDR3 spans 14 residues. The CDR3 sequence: CAWMVTGVGEKLFF. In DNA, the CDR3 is TGTGCCTGGATGGTGACAGGGGTCGGTGAAAAACTGTTTTTT.

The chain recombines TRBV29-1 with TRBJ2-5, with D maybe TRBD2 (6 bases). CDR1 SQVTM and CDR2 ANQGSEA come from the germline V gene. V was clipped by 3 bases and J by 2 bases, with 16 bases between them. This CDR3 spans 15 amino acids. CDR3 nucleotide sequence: TGCAGCGTTGATGGGTTAGCGGAACCTCAAGAGACCCAGTACTTC. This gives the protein CSVDGLAEPQETQYF.

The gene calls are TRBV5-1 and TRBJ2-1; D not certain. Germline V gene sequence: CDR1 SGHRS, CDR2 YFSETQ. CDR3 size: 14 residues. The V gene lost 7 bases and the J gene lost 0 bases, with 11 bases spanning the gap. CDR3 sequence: CASRSAGSYNEQFF. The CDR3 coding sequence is TGCGCCAGCCGTTCGGCCGGCTCCTACAATGAGCAGTTCTTC.

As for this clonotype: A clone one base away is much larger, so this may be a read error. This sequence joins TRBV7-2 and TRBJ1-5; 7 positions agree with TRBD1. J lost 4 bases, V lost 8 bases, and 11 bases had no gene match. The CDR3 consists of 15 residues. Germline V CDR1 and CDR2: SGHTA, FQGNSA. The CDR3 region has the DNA TGTGCCAGCGGACAGGACAGGTCCGGAAATCAGCCCCAGCATTTT. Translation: CASGQDRSGNQPQHF.

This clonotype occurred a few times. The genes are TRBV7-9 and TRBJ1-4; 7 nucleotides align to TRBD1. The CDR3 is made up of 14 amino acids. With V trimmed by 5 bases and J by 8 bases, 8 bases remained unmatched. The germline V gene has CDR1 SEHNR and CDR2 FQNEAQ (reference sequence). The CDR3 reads CASSLYRDREKLFF. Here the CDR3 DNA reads TGTGCCAGCAGCCTGTACCGGGACAGAGAAAAACTGTTTTTT.

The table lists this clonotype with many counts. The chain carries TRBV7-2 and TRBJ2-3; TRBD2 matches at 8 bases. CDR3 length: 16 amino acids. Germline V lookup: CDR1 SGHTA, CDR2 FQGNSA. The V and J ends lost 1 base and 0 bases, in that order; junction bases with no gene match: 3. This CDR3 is CASSLGPGGSTDTQYF. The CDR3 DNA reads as TGTGCCAGCAGCTTAGGCCCGGGAGGGAGCACAGATACGCAGTATTTT. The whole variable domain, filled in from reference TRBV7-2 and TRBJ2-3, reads GAGVSQSPSNKVTEKGKDVELRCDPISGHTALYWYRQSLGQGLEFLIYFQGNSAPDKSGLPSDRFSAERTGGSVSTLTIQRTQQEDSAVYLCASSLGPGGSTDTQYFGPGTRLTVL.

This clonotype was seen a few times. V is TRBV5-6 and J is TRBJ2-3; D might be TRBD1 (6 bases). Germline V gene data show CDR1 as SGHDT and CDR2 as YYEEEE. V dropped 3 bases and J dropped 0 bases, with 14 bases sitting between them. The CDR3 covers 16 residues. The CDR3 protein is CASSYTGYASTDTQYF. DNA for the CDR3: TGTGCCAGCAGCTACACAGGGTATGCTAGCACAGATACGCAGTATTTT.

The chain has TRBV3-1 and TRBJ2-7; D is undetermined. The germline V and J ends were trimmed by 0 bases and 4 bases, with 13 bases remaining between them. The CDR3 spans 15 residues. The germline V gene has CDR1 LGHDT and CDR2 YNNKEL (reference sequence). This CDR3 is CASSQDPQASYEQYF. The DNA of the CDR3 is TGTGCCAGCAGCCAAGATCCCCAAGCCTCTTACGAGCAGTACTTC.

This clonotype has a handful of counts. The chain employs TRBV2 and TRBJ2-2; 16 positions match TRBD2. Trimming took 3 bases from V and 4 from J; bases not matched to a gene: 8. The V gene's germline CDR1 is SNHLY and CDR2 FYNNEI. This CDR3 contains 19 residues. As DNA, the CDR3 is TGTGCCAGCAGTGATCCCGGGACTAGCGGGGGGGATGGCACCGGGGAGCTGTTTTTT. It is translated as CASSDPGTSGGDGTGELFF.

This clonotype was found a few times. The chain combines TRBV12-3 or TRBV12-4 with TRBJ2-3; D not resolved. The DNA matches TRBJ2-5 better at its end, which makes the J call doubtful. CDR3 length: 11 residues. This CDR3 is CASSSSGTQYF. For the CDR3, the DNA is TGTGCCAGCAGTAGCTCAGGAACCCAGTACTTC.

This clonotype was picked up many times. The CDR3: CASSQAAGVMDEQYF. CDR3 DNA: TGCGCCAGCAGCCAAGCTGCAGGGGTAATGGACGAGCAGTACTTC. V usage is TRBV4-1 and J usage is TRBJ2-7; TRBD1 might be the D (6 bases). The CDR3 has 15 residues. Trimming removed 1 base at V and 5 bases at J, with 15 bases between. CDR1 MGHRA and CDR2 YSYEKL come from the germline V gene.

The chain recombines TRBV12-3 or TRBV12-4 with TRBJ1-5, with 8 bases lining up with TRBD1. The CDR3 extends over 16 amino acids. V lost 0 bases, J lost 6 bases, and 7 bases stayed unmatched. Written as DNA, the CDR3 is TGTGCCAGCAGTTTAGCGACAGGGGTTCGCGGTCAGCCCCAGCATTTT. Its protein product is CASSLATGVRGQPQHF.

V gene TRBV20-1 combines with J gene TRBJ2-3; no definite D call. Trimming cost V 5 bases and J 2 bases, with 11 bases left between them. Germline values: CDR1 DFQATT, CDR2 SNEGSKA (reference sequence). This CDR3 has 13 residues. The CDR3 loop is CSALRRSTDTQYF. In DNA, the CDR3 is TGCAGTGCTCTCCGGCGGTCCACAGATACGCAGTATTTT.

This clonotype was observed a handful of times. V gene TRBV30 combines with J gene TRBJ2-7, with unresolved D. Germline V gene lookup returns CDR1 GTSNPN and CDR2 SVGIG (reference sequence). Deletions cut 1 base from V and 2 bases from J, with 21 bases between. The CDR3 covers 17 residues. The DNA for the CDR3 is TGTGCCTGGAGTGCGTCCCCCCTAAGAAGACGCACCTACGAGCAGTACTTC. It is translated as CAWSASPLRRRTYEQYF.

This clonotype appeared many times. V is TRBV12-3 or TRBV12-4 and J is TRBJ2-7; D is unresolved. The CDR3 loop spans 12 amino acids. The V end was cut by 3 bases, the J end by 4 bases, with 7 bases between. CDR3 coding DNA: TGTGCCAGCAGTTTGTCGCGTTACGAGCAGTACTTC. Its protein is CASSLSRYEQYF.

The CDR3 sequence is CASSYPLSRGDTQYF. In DNA, the CDR3 is TGTGCCAGCAGTTACCCTCTTAGCAGGGGGGATACGCAGTATTTT. This chain uses TRBV6-2 or TRBV6-3 with TRBJ2-3, with TRBD1 matching 7 bases. Germline CDR1 reads MNHEY; CDR2 reads SVGEGT. CDR3 length equals 15 residues. V was clipped by 2 bases and J by 6 bases; unmatched bases: 8.

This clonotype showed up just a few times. DNA for the CDR3: TGTGCCAGCAGCGAGCCGGCCGGGACTGACAACAATGAGCAGTTCTTC. It translates to CASSEPAGTDNNEQFF. This chain links TRBV9 with TRBJ2-1, with D perhaps matching TRBD2 (6 bases). The CDR3 contains 16 residues. The V and J ends lost 3 bases and 5 bases respectively, with 18 bases between them. CDR1 and CDR2 (germline): SGDLS, YYNGEE.

The CDR3 DNA reads as TGCAGTGCTAGCGACGGAAGGGGGCTGAATCAGCCCCAGCATTTT. Translating it yields CSASDGRGLNQPQHF. The chain combines TRBV20-1 with TRBJ1-5; 7 bases match TRBD1. This CDR3 comprises 15 residues. The germline V gene has CDR1 DFQATT and CDR2 SNEGSKA (reference sequence). V dropped 3 bases and J dropped 4; count of bases not matched to a gene: 9.

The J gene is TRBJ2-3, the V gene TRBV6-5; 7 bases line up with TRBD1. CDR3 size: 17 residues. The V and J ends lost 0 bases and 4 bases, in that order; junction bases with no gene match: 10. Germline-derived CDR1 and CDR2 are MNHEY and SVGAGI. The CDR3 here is CASSYSGPGQFPDTQYF. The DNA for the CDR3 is TGTGCCAGCAGTTACTCGGGGCCGGGACAGTTCCCAGATACGCAGTATTTT.

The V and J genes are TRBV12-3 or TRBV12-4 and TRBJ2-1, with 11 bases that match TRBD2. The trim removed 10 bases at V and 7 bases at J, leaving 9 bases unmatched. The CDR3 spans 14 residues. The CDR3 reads CATLRGTSGNEQFF. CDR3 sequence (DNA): TGTGCCACCCTAAGGGGGACTAGCGGTAATGAGCAGTTCTTC.

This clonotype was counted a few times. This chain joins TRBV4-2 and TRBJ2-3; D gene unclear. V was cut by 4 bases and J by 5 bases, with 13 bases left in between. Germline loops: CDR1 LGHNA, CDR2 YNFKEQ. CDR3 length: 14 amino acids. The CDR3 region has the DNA TGTGCCAGCAGCCCTTCCCATGGGGAAGATACGCAGTATTTT. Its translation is CASSPSHGEDTQYF.

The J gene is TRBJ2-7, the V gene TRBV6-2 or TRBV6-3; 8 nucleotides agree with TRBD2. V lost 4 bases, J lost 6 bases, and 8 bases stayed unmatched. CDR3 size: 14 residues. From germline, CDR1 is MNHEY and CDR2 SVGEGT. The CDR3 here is CASSWVPAGGEQYF. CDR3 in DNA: TGTGCCAGCAGTTGGGTCCCGGCGGGAGGCGAGCAGTACTTC.

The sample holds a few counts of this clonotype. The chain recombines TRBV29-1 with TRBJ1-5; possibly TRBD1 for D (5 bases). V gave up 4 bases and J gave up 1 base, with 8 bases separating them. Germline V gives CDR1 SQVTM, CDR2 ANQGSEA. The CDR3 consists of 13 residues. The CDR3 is CSVGGASNQPQHF. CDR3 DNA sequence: TGCAGCGTTGGAGGGGCGAGCAATCAGCCCCAGCATTTT.